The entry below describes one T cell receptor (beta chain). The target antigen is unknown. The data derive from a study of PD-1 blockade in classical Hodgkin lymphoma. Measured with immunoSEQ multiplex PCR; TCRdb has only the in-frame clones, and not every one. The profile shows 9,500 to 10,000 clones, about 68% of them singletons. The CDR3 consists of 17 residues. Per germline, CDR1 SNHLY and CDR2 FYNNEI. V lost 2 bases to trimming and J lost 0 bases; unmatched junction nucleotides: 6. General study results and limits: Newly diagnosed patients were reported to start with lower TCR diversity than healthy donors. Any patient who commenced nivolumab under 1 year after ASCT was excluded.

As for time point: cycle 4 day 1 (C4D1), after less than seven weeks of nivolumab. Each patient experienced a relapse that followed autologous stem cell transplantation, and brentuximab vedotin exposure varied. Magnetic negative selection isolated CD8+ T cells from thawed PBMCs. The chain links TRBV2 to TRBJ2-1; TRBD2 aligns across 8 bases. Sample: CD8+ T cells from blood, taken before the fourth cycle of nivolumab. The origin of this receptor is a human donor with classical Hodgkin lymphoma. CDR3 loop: CASSELTSAGSYNEQFF. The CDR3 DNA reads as TGTGCCAGCAGTGAACTGACTAGCGCCGGCTCCTACAATGAGCAGTTCTTC.